One and the same sample provided the 15 T cell receptor beta chains below, sequenced in a study of Graves' ophthalmopathy and Graves' hyperthyroidism. From RNA, the CDR3 regions of TCR beta chains were amplified and sequenced. The workflow started with a first-round RT-PCR run with HTBI primers and then moved on to a second-round multiplex PCR. From the multiplex PCR reads, TCRdb called clonotypes with MiXCR, one entry per CDR3 protein. The sample contains roughly 300,000 distinct CDR3 sequences, around a sixth of which appear only once. The sequenced material came from peripheral blood. The origin of the receptors is an adult man with Graves' ophthalmopathy.

This clonotype showed up many times. This chain connects TRBV5-1 to TRBJ2-2; D not resolved. In germline, CDR1 is SGHRS, CDR2 YFSETQ. V lost 10 bases, J lost 0 bases, and 13 bases lay in between. This CDR3 contains 14 residues. This CDR3 is CASLPLSNTGELFF. The CDR3, as DNA: TGCGCCTCACTACCGCTATCGAACACCGGGGAGCTGTTTTTT.

This chain links TRBV24-1 with TRBJ1-6; 10 bases fit TRBD1. This CDR3 is 19 amino acids long. V lost 10 bases and J lost 0; bases outside the gene matches: 14. Germline CDR1 KGHDR, CDR2 SFDVKD. Here the CDR3 reads CATGTGVLPWSSYNSPLHF. CDR3 nucleotide sequence: TGTGCCACAGGGACAGGGGTCCTCCCTTGGAGCTCCTATAATTCACCCCTCCACTTT.

This clonotype was recorded many times. This chain joins TRBV30 and TRBJ1-5; D gene uncertain. The V gene lost 1 base and the J gene lost 9 bases, with 13 bases spanning the gap. CDR1 and CDR2 (germline): GTSNPN, SVGIG (reference sequence). This CDR3 comprises 13 residues. CDR3 sequence: CAWSEPGPRPQHF. The CDR3 nucleotides are TGTGCCTGGAGTGAGCCAGGCCCAAGGCCCCAGCATTTT.

This clonotype was found many times. This chain uses TRBV29-1 with TRBJ2-5; TRBD2 matches 10 bases. CDR3 length: 14 amino acids. The germline CDR1 and CDR2 sequences are SQVTM and ANQGSEA. V was pared by 2 bases and J by 5 bases, with 5 bases of the junction left unmatched. CDR3 sequence: CSVETTSGEETQYF. CDR3 sequence (DNA): TGCAGCGTTGAAACTACTAGCGGGGAGGAGACCCAGTACTTC.

In its sample, this clonotype was seen many times. V is TRBV10-3 and J is TRBJ2-5, with D possibly TRBD2 on 6 matching bases. The CDR3 consists of 13 residues. Trimming left V 9 bases short and J 1 base short, with 12 bases between. Per germline, CDR1 ENHRY and CDR2 SYGVKD. This CDR3 reads CAITSKFQETQYF. CDR3 bases: TGTGCCATAACTAGCAAGTTCCAAGAGACCCAGTACTTC.

In this sample, this clonotype turned up many times. The chain joins TRBV10-3 to TRBJ2-2; D may be TRBD2 (5 bases). Trimming removed 8 bases at V and 5 bases at J, with 9 bases between. The CDR3 runs to 12 residues. Germline V CDR1 and CDR2: ENHRY, SYGVKD. CDR3 loop: CAIGPGTGELFF. CDR3 bases: TGTGCCATCGGGCCGGGGACCGGGGAGCTGTTTTTT.

There are many counts of this clonotype. The genes are TRBV7-8 and TRBJ1-2; 7 bases are shared with TRBD1. The CDR3 length is 17 residues. The germline CDR1 and CDR2 sequences are SGHVS and FQNEAQ. With V trimmed by 3 bases and J by 6 bases, 16 bases remained unmatched. As DNA, the CDR3 is TGTGCCAGCAGCTTGGGGCCGCAGGGGGTCCAGGGGAATGGCTACACCTTC. Translated, it gives CASSLGPQGVQGNGYTF.

This clonotype was detected ten times or more. The V call is TRBV7-2, the J call TRBJ1-2, with D unresolved. This CDR3 is built from 13 residues. V shed 2 bases and J shed 4 bases, with 8 bases lying between them. The germline V gene encodes CDR1 SGHTA and CDR2 FQGNSA. CDR3 in amino acids: CASSLWVTYGYTF. The CDR3 DNA reads TGTGCCAGCAGCTTATGGGTTACCTATGGCTACACCTTC.

In its sample, this clonotype was seen many times. The rearrangement joins TRBV6-1 to TRBJ1-2, with 9 bases that match TRBD1. The CDR3 sequence is 14 residues long. Looked up from germline, CDR1 is MNHNS and CDR2 is SASEGT. V was clipped by 6 bases and J by 6 bases; unmatched bases: 8. CDR3 region: CASRITGGADGYTF. CDR3 bases: TGTGCCAGCAGGATCACAGGGGGCGCCGATGGCTACACCTTC.

The table lists this clonotype with many counts. This chain uses TRBV10-3 with TRBJ1-2, with D maybe TRBD1 (6 bases). This CDR3 spans 14 amino acids. V lost 7 bases and J 1 base, leaving 13 bases between the germline ends. Germline CDR1 and CDR2: ENHRY and SYGVKD. CDR3 protein: CAITGDANNYGYTF. The CDR3 nucleotides read TGTGCCATCACAGGGGACGCGAATAACTATGGCTACACCTTC.

This clonotype was recorded many times. The genes are TRBV30 and TRBJ2-7, with 7 nucleotides matching TRBD2. Unmatched junction bases numbered 8, after V lost 2 bases and J lost 7 bases. CDR1 is GTSNPN, CDR2 SVGIG, per germline (reference sequence). The CDR3 totals 13 residues. The CDR3 is CAWSWSGGREQYF. CDR3 DNA: TGTGCCTGGAGTTGGTCGGGAGGACGTGAGCAGTACTTC.

The table lists this clonotype with many counts. The V gene is TRBV6-5, the J gene TRBJ2-7, with TRBD1 as a possible D gene (5 bases). CDR1 and CDR2 (germline): MNHEY, SVGAGI. V shed 0 bases and J shed 2 bases, with 11 bases lying between them. The CDR3 has 15 residues. The CDR3 DNA reads as TGTGCCAGCAGTTACTCGACAGCCGGAGCCTACGAGCAGTACTTC. Its translation is CASSYSTAGAYEQYF.

This clonotype was seen ten or more times. The gene calls are TRBV4-1 and TRBJ1-1, with D hard to call. CDR1 and CDR2 from the germline V gene are MGHRA and YSYEKL. V dropped 4 bases and J dropped 7 bases, with 16 bases sitting between them. This CDR3 contains 14 residues. The CDR3: CASSPRTTGNEAFF. For the CDR3, the DNA is TGCGCCAGCAGCCCCCGAACGACCGGGAATGAAGCTTTCTTT.

Many counts were recorded for this clonotype. The chain is built from TRBV11-2 and TRBJ2-2; D is unresolved. V lost 3 bases and J lost 3, with 11 bases in between. Germline-derived CDR1 and CDR2 are SGHAT and FQNNGV. The CDR3 consists of 15 residues. CDR3 amino acids: CASSFSDSYTGELFF. The CDR3 bases are TGTGCCAGCAGCTTTTCAGACTCTTACACCGGGGAGCTGTTTTTT. Full variable domain (missing parts from reference TRBV11-2 and TRBJ2-2): EAGVAQSPRYKIIEKRQSVAFWCNPISGHATLYWYQQILGQGPKLLIQFQNNGVVDDSQLPKDRFSAERLKGVDSTLKIQPAKLEDSAVYLCASSFSDSYTGELFFGEGSRLTVL.

This clonotype came up a few times. The V gene is TRBV5-1, the J gene TRBJ2-5, with D perhaps matching TRBD1 (5 bases). The CDR3 contains 14 residues. Deletions cut 0 bases from V and 7 bases from J, with 13 bases between. Per the germline V gene, CDR1 is SGHRS and CDR2 is YFSETQ. As DNA, the CDR3 is TGCGCCAGCAGCTTGGCCAGGGCGTTTGGGACCCAGTACTTC. It encodes CASSLARAFGTQYF. Combining the CDR3 with reference TRBV5-1 and TRBJ2-5 gives the whole variable domain KAGVTQTPRYLIKTRGQQVTLSCSPISGHRSVSWYQQTPGQGLQFLFEYFSETQRNKGNFPGRFSGRQFSNSRSEMNVSTLELGDSALYLCASSLARAFGTQYFGPGTRLLVL.